This TCR beta chain was captured by sequencing in a study of PD-L1 blockade in urothelial cancer. Trimming took 6 bases from V and 6 from J, leaving 8 bases between them. Germline V gene lookup returns CDR1 KGHSH and CDR2 LQKENI. This CDR3 has 11 residues. Sequencing was performed with immunoSEQ multiplex PCR; in TCRdb, only in-frame clones are kept and a portion is missing. The sample contains about 43,000 clones, about 83% of which appear only once. Regarding this clone: As yet, its antigen is unknown.

Overall study findings and caveats: TCR clonality was measured in pretreatment peripheral blood. Clonality below the median predicted better survival.

The time point denotes: peripheral blood 6 weeks after treatment start. V gene TRBV18 combines with J gene TRBJ1-1; D is unresolved. This TCR was recovered from a man aged 55 to 70 with urothelial cancer. Sequenced material: PBMCs, taken around atezolizumab (anti-PD-L1) treatment. In nucleotides, the CDR3 is TGTGCCAGCTCTGCAACTCCTGAAGCTTTCTTT. Translating gives CASSATPEAFF.